This T cell receptor beta chain was sequenced in a study of blood T cell repertoires in COVID-19. Study summary: The United States, Italy and Spain were the sources of the acute and convalescent COVID-19 samples. Sources were T cells, B-cell-depleted T cells, or PBMCs; the material itself was cDNA or gDNA.

As originally analysed: The assay estimated nucleated cells by amplifying reference gene primers. Repertoires were generated with immunoSEQ multiplex PCR, while TCRdb's copy carries only in-frame clones and drops some. V and J calls plus clone size are reproduced from that table; the DNA served to infer D and trimming. The data contain about 77,000 clones, around 67% of them singletons. The CDR3 consists of 11 residues. V dropped 5 bases and J dropped 2 bases, with 7 bases sitting between them. Per germline, CDR1 DFQATT and CDR2 SNEGSKA (reference sequence). This clone occurred a few times. This sequence originates from a man aged 55 to 70 with acute or convalescent COVID-19. The chain employs TRBV20-1 and TRBJ2-7; D ambiguous. Sequenced material: peripheral blood. Here the CDR3 reads CSAGLPYEQYF. CDR3 sequence (DNA): TGCAGTGCTGGCCTTCCCTACGAGCAGTACTTC.